This TCR beta chain was captured in a study of post-analysis software for immune sequencing data. Study summary: In terms of disease course, relapsing-remitting, secondary progressive and progressive-relapsing multiple sclerosis were included.

Whole-study findings and limits: About five TRBV segments, including TRBV5-6, TRBV5-1 and TRBV20-1, were more frequent in patients than controls. Multiple sclerosis was associated with a significant reduction in normalized Chao1 diversity relative to controls. F measure grouped same-batch samples tightly together.

Germline values: CDR1 DFQATT, CDR2 SNEGSKA (reference sequence). The CDR3 loop spans 14 amino acids. The germline V and J ends were trimmed by 0 bases and 6 bases, with 14 bases remaining between them. This clonotype was counted a few times. No antigen is known for it. Sequencing libraries made from TCR beta cDNA carried unique molecular identifiers. When about 0.95 to 10 million T cells were used, they gave 500,000 or so cDNA molecules. TCRdb passed the PCR reads through MiXCR, listing each CDR3 protein once. Among about 770,000 distinct CDR3 sequences listed, around 42% were seen once. The gene calls are TRBV20-1 and TRBJ1-2; weak D call: TRBD1 (5 bases). The clonotype comes from a girl aged 10 to 17 with multiple sclerosis. The material sequenced was blood. CDR3 residues: CSARDRPGFDGYTF. For the CDR3, the DNA is TGCAGTGCTAGAGACCGGCCAGGGTTTGATGGCTACACCTTC.